The 17 T cell receptor beta chains in this list originate from one sample, sequenced in a study of PD-L1 blockade in urothelial cancer. The assay was immunoSEQ multiplex PCR, and TCRdb's table has in-frame clones only and misses some. In the table there are about 28,000 clones, over 80% of which are singletons. This specimen was PBMCs, taken around atezolizumab (anti-PD-L1) treatment. Every receptor here comes from a man aged 45-65 years with urothelial cancer.

This rearrangement joins TRBV10-3 to TRBJ2-5; tentative D call: TRBD2 (7 bases). V was shortened by 6 bases and J by 4 bases, with 12 bases between the two germline ends. CDR3 length: 13 residues. Germline V lookup: CDR1 ENHRY, CDR2 SYGVKD. The CDR3 loop is CAIRRGGTETQYF. DNA for the CDR3: TGTGCCATCAGGAGGGGGGGAACAGAGACCCAGTACTTC.

The chain carries TRBV19 and TRBJ2-1, with 13 bases identical to TRBD2. V lost 10 bases, J lost 9 bases, and 9 bases stayed unmatched. This CDR3 has 14 amino acids. Germline assignment: CDR1 LNHDA and CDR2 SQIVND (reference sequence). CDR3 DNA: TGTGCCACCGGACTAGCGGGAGTCGTCGGTGAGCAGTTCTTC. Translated, it gives CATGLAGVVGEQFF.

The genes are TRBV7-9 and TRBJ1-2; D possibly corresponds to TRBD1 (5 bases). Germline assignment: CDR1 SEHNR and CDR2 FQNEAQ (reference sequence). The germline V and J ends were trimmed by 1 base and 0 bases, with 9 bases remaining between them. There are 15 residues in the CDR3. DNA of the CDR3: TGTGCCAGCAGCTTAGGGGGCCGGCCTAACTATGGCTACACCTTC. This gives the protein CASSLGGRPNYGYTF.

V gene TRBV18 combines with J gene TRBJ1-6; D might be TRBD1 (6 bases). The CDR3 sequence is 14 residues long. The ends were cut back, 3 bases at V and 5 bases at J, with 8 bases in the middle. Germline lookup yields CDR1 KGHSH and CDR2 LQKENI. CDR3 region: CASSPDRNNSPLHF. CDR3 DNA sequence: TGTGCCAGCTCACCGGACAGAAATAATTCACCCCTCCACTTT.

The sample holds a few counts of this clone. The chain joins TRBV5-1 to TRBJ1-1; D possibly corresponds to TRBD1 (5 bases). Between the trimmed V and J ends, which lost 2 bases and 0 bases, there was a span of 11 bases. The CDR3 is 15 residues long. Germline loops: CDR1 SGHRS, CDR2 YFSETQ. CDR3 bases: TGCGCCAGCAGCTTTGAGACAGTTATGAACACTGAAGCTTTCTTT. Translating gives CASSFETVMNTEAFF.

This chain links TRBV10-3 with TRBJ2-2; 11 bases match TRBD1. Per the germline V gene, CDR1 is ENHRY and CDR2 is SYGVKD. The CDR3 contains 14 residues. J gave up 7 bases and V 6 bases, and 4 bases lay outside the gene matches. The CDR3 spells CAIRPGQGGGELFF. The CDR3 nucleotides read TGTGCCATCAGACCGGGACAGGGGGGCGGGGAGCTGTTTTTT.

The J gene is TRBJ2-7, the V gene TRBV29-1; 8 bases fit TRBD1. CDR1 SQVTM and CDR2 ANQGSEA come from the germline V gene. V was clipped by 3 bases and J by 2 bases; unmatched bases: 6. The CDR3 is 14 amino acids. CDR3 loop: CSVDKGDRPYEQYF. The CDR3 DNA is TGCAGCGTTGATAAAGGGGACAGGCCCTACGAGCAGTACTTC.

The rearrangement links TRBV5-4 to TRBJ2-2, with 8 bases aligning to TRBD2. With V trimmed by 2 bases and J by 5 bases, 5 bases remained unmatched. Germline CDR1 and CDR2: SGHNT and YYREEE (reference sequence). The CDR3 sequence is 15 residues long. CDR3 coding DNA: TGTGCCAGCAGCTTCGCTACTAGCGGAACCGGGGAGCTGTTTTTT. This codes for CASSFATSGTGELFF. The whole variable domain, remainder taken from reference TRBV5-4 and TRBJ2-2, is ETGVTQSPTHLIKTRGQQVTLRCSSQSGHNTVSWYQQALGQGPQFIFQYYREEENGRGNFPPRFSGLQFPNYSSELNVNALELDDSALYLCASSFATSGTGELFFGEGSRLTVL.

The gene calls are TRBV5-4 and TRBJ2-1; 7 bases map to TRBD2. The germline V gene has CDR1 SGHNT and CDR2 YYREEE (reference sequence). The CDR3 is 13 amino acids. Trimming removed 4 bases from V and 9 bases from J; junction bases left unmatched: 7. CDR3 amino acids: CASSLGTTVEQFF. In DNA, the CDR3 is TGTGCCAGCAGCCTCGGGACTACTGTTGAGCAGTTCTTC.

The rearrangement joins TRBV15 to TRBJ2-3, with 9 positions matching TRBD1. The CDR3 loop spans 18 amino acids. The junction had 13 bases not matched to a gene; V was cut back by 1 base and J by 5 bases. Looked up from germline, CDR1 is LNHNV and CDR2 is YYDKDF (reference sequence). The CDR3 DNA is TGTGCCACCAGCAGAGTCGGGCTAACGGGACAGGGAAGAGATACGCAGTATTTT. Protein product: CATSRVGLTGQGRDTQYF.

The genes are TRBV19 and TRBJ1-5, with D perhaps matching TRBD1 (6 bases). V was shortened by 9 bases and J by 4 bases, with 16 bases between the two germline ends. CDR1 is LNHDA and CDR2 is SQIVND in the germline V gene (reference sequence). This CDR3 comprises 14 residues. The CDR3 reads CASTTGPGNQPQHF. Here the CDR3 DNA reads TGTGCCAGCACCACAGGGCCTGGGAATCAGCCCCAGCATTTT.

V and J are TRBV2 and TRBJ2-3; 8 bases agree with TRBD1. The CDR3 contains 15 residues. J gave up 8 bases and V 9 bases, and 16 bases lay outside the gene matches. Germline-derived CDR1 and CDR2 are SNHLY and FYNNEI. In nucleotides, the CDR3 is TGTGCCAGTACCGAGGGACAGGATCCGGTGGGTACGCAGTATTTT. Amino acids: CASTEGQDPVGTQYF.

The rearrangement links TRBV7-9 to TRBJ1-2; perhaps TRBD1 as D (6 bases). V lost 2 bases, J lost 7 bases, and 17 bases lay in between. This CDR3 is built from 15 residues. Germline CDR1 SEHNR, CDR2 FQNEAQ (reference sequence). The CDR3 sequence is CASSLIDGQSFGYTF. DNA of the CDR3: TGTGCCAGCAGCTTAATCGATGGACAGTCGTTTGGCTACACCTTC.

J is TRBJ1-5 and V is TRBV10-3; TRBD1 matches at 10 bases. The CDR3 is 15 residues long. V gave up 5 bases and J gave up 4 bases; unmatched junction bases: 5. Germline V gene lookup returns CDR1 ENHRY and CDR2 SYGVKD. The CDR3 is CAISKTGGENQPQHF. CDR3 in DNA: TGTGCCATCAGTAAGACAGGGGGCGAAAATCAGCCCCAGCATTTT.

The chain combines TRBV11-2 with TRBJ2-3, with TRBD2 matching over 9 bases. Germline V gene data show CDR1 as SGHAT and CDR2 as FQNNGV. The V segment lost 5 bases and the J segment 5 bases; nucleotides outside the gene matches: 14. The CDR3 runs to 17 residues. The CDR3 protein is CASSPVGGGRVGDTQYF. For the CDR3, the DNA is TGTGCCAGCAGCCCAGTGGGAGGCGGGAGGGTTGGAGATACGCAGTATTTT.

The count of this clone is one. The chain links TRBV11-3 to TRBJ2-2; 8 bases align to TRBD1. The CDR3 sequence is 15 residues long. Trimming took 5 bases from V and 6 from J; bases not matched to a gene: 8. CDR1 is SGHNT and CDR2 is YENEEA in the germline V gene. In DNA form, the CDR3 reads TGTGCCAGCAGCATTACTGGACAGGGCCCCGGGGAGCTGTTTTTT. Translating it yields CASSITGQGPGELFF.

V usage is TRBV9 and J usage is TRBJ2-1, with TRBD2 identical over 12 bases. This CDR3 contains 15 residues. V gave up 4 bases and J gave up 8 bases; unmatched junction bases: 7. Germline values: CDR1 SGDLS, CDR2 YYNGEE. CDR3 bases: TGTGCCAGCAGCCCTACTAGCGGGAGGACCCATGAGCAGTTCTTC. Its translation is CASSPTSGRTHEQFF.